These 10 T cell receptor beta chains share one sample of origin, sequenced in a study of cytomegalovirus exposure and HLA in healthy donors. This table comes from immunoSEQ multiplex PCR, and its TCRdb copy is limited to in-frame clones, with some not included. The table records about 360,000 clones, approximately 90% of them present only once. The source material was PBMCs. These receptors originate from a woman aged 18-29 years in good health and CMV-seronegative.

The chain links TRBV7-9 to TRBJ1-3; no clear D. This CDR3 has 14 amino acids. V lost 5 bases and J 2 bases, leaving 10 bases between the germline ends. Looked up from germline, CDR1 is SEHNR and CDR2 is FQNEAQ (reference sequence). The CDR3, as DNA: TGTGCCAGCAGCCCCAAAGGAGCTGGAAACACCATATATTTT. It is translated as CASSPKGAGNTIYF.

In its sample, this clone was seen a few times. This chain uses TRBV7-9 with TRBJ2-7; a possible D gene is TRBD2 (5 bases). The CDR3 spans 12 residues. The V gene's germline CDR1 is SEHNR and CDR2 FQNEAQ (reference sequence). CDR3 in amino acids: CAVEDGLYEQYF. In DNA, the CDR3 is TGTGCAGTCGAGGACGGACTTTACGAGCAGTACTTC. The variable domain in full, with the rest retrieved from reference TRBV7-9 and TRBJ2-7, is DTGVSQNPRHKITKRGQNVTFRCDPISEHNRLYWYRQTLGQGPEFLTYFQNEAQLEKSRLLSDRFSAERPKGSFSTLEIQRTEQGDSAMYLCAVEDGLYEQYFGPGTRLTVT.

The V call is TRBV11-2, the J call TRBJ2-1; 8 nucleotides align to TRBD2. From germline, CDR1 is SGHAT and CDR2 FQNNGV. With 6 bases clipped from V and 0 bases from J, the junction kept 16 bases outside the gene matches. CDR3 length equals 19 residues. The CDR3 nucleotides read TGTGCCAGCAGATCCGGTTTAGCGGGACCCCCCCCCTCCTACAATGAGCAGTTCTTC. Translated, it gives CASRSGLAGPPPSYNEQFF. Using reference TRBV11-2 and TRBJ2-1 for the parts outside the CDR3, the full variable domain is EAGVAQSPRYKIIEKRQSVAFWCNPISGHATLYWYQQILGQGPKLLIQFQNNGVVDDSQLPKDRFSAERLKGVDSTLKIQPAKLEDSAVYLCASRSGLAGPPPSYNEQFFGPGTRLTVL.

This chain links TRBV5-5 with TRBJ2-7; 10 bases are a match to TRBD1. The CDR3 contains 14 residues. Germline assignment: CDR1 SGHKS and CDR2 YYEKEE (reference sequence). The V segment lost 4 bases and the J segment 2 bases; nucleotides outside the gene matches: 3. CDR3: CASSPGQGAYEQYF. As DNA, the CDR3 is TGTGCCAGCAGCCCCGGACAGGGGGCCTACGAGCAGTACTTC.

The rearrangement uses TRBV6-6 and TRBJ1-2; D unclear. Germline-derived CDR1 and CDR2 are MNHNY and SVGAGI (reference sequence). The V and J ends lost 2 bases and 8 bases respectively, with 15 bases between them. The CDR3 has 14 amino acids. CDR3 residues: CASSYRGLSGGYTF. CDR3 bases: TGTGCCAGCAGTTACCGCGGACTGTCGGGCGGCTACACCTTC.

This chain uses TRBV7-9 with TRBJ1-2; a weak D match, TRBD1 (5 bases). V was shortened by 1 base and J by 1 base, with 19 bases between the two germline ends. The CDR3 runs 18 residues. Looked up from germline, CDR1 is SEHNR and CDR2 is FQNEAQ (reference sequence). The DNA for the CDR3 is TGTGCCAGCAGCTTAGAGACCTCAGGGCTAAAGCTTAACTATGGCTACACCTTC. It is translated as CASSLETSGLKLNYGYTF.

This clone was seen more than once but under ten times. The CDR3 here is CASGIQGANEQFF. The CDR3 DNA reads as TGCGCCAGCGGTATACAGGGGGCGAATGAGCAGTTCTTC. V gene TRBV4-1 combines with J gene TRBJ2-1, with TRBD1 matching over 9 bases. Losses at the gene ends were 8 bases for V and 7 bases for J; bases not matched to a gene: 6. This CDR3 has 13 residues. CDR1 and CDR2 from the germline V gene are MGHRA and YSYEKL.

In its sample, this clone was seen once. The V gene is TRBV23-1, the J gene TRBJ2-2; 11 positions match TRBD2. Being an ORF, TRBV23-1 has a function that is uncertain. After removal of 7 bases from V and 6 bases from J, the junction contained 13 bases not matched to a gene. There are 17 residues in the CDR3. The CDR3, as DNA: TGCGCCAGCATCTCGGGGCTAGCGGGAGGCACCGCCGGGGAGCTGTTTTTT. Protein product: CASISGLAGGTAGELFF.

This chain uses TRBV28 with TRBJ2-5; D ambiguous. V was cut by 5 bases and J by 7 bases, with 17 bases left in between. The CDR3 runs 14 residues. CDR1 MDHEN and CDR2 SYDVKM come from the germline V gene. The CDR3 loop is CASSTPWRSGTQYF. CDR3 in DNA: TGTGCCAGCAGTACTCCCTGGCGTTCAGGGACCCAGTACTTC.

This clone was recorded once. This rearrangement joins TRBV10-3 to TRBJ1-2, with D unclear. The CDR3 length is 17 residues. CDR1 and CDR2 from the germline V gene are ENHRY and SYGVKD. The germline V and J ends were trimmed by 0 bases and 6 bases, with 20 bases remaining between them. The CDR3 loop is CAISESKSLSERDGYTF. Written as DNA, the CDR3 is TGTGCCATCAGTGAGTCAAAATCCCTTTCGGAGAGGGATGGCTACACCTTC.